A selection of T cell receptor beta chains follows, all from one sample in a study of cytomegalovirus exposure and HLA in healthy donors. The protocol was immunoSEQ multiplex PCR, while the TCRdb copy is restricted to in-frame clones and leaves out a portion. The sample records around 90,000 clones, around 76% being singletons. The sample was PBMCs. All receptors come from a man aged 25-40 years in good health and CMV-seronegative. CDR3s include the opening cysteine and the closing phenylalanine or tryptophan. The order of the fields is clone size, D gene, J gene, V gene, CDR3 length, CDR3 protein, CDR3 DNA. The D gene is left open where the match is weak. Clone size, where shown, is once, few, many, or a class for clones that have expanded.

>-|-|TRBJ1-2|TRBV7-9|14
CASSLVGGEYGYTF
TGTGCCAGCAGCTTAGTCGGCGGAGAGTATGGCTACACCTTC
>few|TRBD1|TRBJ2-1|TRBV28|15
CASRGDRVSYNEQFF
TGTGCCAGCAGGGGCGACAGGGTTTCCTACAATGAGCAGTTCTTC
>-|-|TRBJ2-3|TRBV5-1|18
CASRQTTSTGFSTDTQYF
TGCGCCAGCAGGCAAACCACCTCGACAGGTTTTAGCACAGATACGCAGTATTTT
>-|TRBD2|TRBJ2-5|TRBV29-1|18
CSAQPVASGGEYQETQYF
TGCAGCGCCCAACCGGTTGCTAGCGGGGGAGAATACCAAGAGACCCAGTACTTC
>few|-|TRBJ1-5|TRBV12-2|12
CASLTPGEPQHF
TGTGCAAGTCTCACCCCAGGGGAGCCCCAGCATTTT
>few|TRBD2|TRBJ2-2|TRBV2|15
CASPIGEGNTGELFF
TGTGCCAGCCCCATTGGGGAGGGAAACACCGGGGAGCTGTTTTTT
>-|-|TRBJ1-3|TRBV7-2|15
CASSLPGLILNTIYF
TGTGCCAGCAGCTTACCGGGACTGATTTTGAACACCATATATTTT
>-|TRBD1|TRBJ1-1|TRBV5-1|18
CASSRTPGTGALNTEAFF
TGCGCCAGCAGCCGAACCCCAGGGACAGGGGCACTGAACACTGAAGCTTTCTTT
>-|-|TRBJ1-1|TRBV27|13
CASSFRGYTEAFF
TGTGCCAGCAGTTTCCGCGGGTACACTGAAGCTTTCTTT
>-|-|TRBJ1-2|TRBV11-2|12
CASSFSREGYTF
TGTGCCAGCAGCTTTTCCAGGGAAGGCTACACCTTC
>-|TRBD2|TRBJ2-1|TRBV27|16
CASSLSRTSAYNEQFF
TGTGCCAGCAGTTTATCAAGGACTAGCGCATACAATGAGCAGTTCTTC
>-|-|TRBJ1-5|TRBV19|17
CASSHRRSGNSNQPQHF
TGTGCCAGTAGCCACCGCCGTTCGGGGAATAGCAATCAGCCCCAGCATTTT
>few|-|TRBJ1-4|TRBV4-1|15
CASSLLGATNEKLFF
TGCGCCAGCAGTCTCTTAGGAGCAACTAATGAAAAACTGTTTTTT
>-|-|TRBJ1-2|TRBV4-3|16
CASSQDFGAAGDGYTF
TGCGCCAGCAGCCAAGATTTTGGAGCCGCGGGGGATGGCTACACCTTC
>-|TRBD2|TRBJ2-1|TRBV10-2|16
CASLGLAGVSYNEQFF
TGCGCCAGCCTTGGACTAGCGGGAGTCTCCTACAATGAGCAGTTCTTC
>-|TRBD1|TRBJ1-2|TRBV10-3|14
CAISEGTANYGYTF
TGTGCCATCAGCGAAGGGACAGCTAACTATGGCTACACCTTC
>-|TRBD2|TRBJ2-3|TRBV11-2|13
CASSLAGADTQYF
TGTGCCAGCAGCTTGGCGGGGGCAGATACGCAGTATTTT
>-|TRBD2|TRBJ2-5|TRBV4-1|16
CASSQDGVSGRETQYF
TGCGCCAGCAGCCAAGACGGGGTGAGCGGGAGGGAGACCCAGTACTTC
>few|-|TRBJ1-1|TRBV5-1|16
CASSRRTLNTNTEAFF
TGCGCCAGCAGCCGACGGACACTTAACACGAACACTGAAGCTTTCTTT
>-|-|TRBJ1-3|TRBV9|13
CASSVSSGNTIYF
TGTGCCAGCAGCGTATCTTCTGGAAACACCATATATTTT
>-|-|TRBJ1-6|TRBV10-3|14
CAISDRVLGSPLHF
TGTGCCATCAGTGACAGGGTACTTGGTTCACCCCTCCACTTT
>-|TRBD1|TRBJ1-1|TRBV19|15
CASSRQGLFNTEAFF
TGTGCCAGTAGTCGACAGGGATTGTTCAACACTGAAGCTTTCTTT
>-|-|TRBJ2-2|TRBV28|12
CASSFPNGELFF
TGTGCCAGCAGTTTCCCCAACGGGGAGCTGTTTTTT